This TCR beta chain stems from a study of beta chain features in type 1 diabetes. The study's findings and limits: The naive, central memory and Treg TCRB repertoires showed an apparent similarity that was greater among patients than among healthy donors. When Type 1 diabetes patients were examined, their TCRB CDR3s proved moderately but significantly shorter in all four CD4+ subsets.

About this clone itself: The antigen is not known.

All of the isolated RNA was reverse transcribed, so expressed TCRB transcripts were sequenced. Sequenced by immunoSEQ multiplex PCR; TCRdb stores in-frame clones only, minus some. The data show 150,000 to 200,000 clones, around 63% seen once. Germline loops: CDR1 SNHLY, CDR2 FYNNEI. Trimming left V 4 bases short and J 3 bases short, with 4 bases between. The length of the CDR3 is 11 residues. Sequencing was done on a sample of naive CD4+ T cells from blood. The rearrangement links TRBV2 to TRBJ2-7; no reliable D call. This TCR came from a man aged 25-45 years with type 1 diabetes. This chain's CDR3 is CASSGGYEQYF. The CDR3 DNA sequence: TGTGCCAGCAGTGGCGGCTACGAGCAGTACTTC.